The 25 T cell receptor beta chains in this list originate from one sample, sequenced in a study of cytotoxic CD8 clonotypes in ibrutinib-treated CLL. Sequencing used immunoSEQ multiplex PCR; TCRdb keeps in-frame clones, though not all of them. The sample records roughly 150,000 clones, around 76% being singletons. Sequencing used PBMCs, obtained after 24 months of ibrutinib treatment. These receptors all come from a human donor with chronic lymphocytic leukemia.

This clone turned up a few times. The genes are TRBV4-2 and TRBJ2-2; D uncertain. Between the trimmed V and J ends, which lost 0 bases and 3 bases, there was a span of 11 bases. Germline values: CDR1 LGHNA, CDR2 YNFKEQ. The CDR3 runs 16 residues. The CDR3 here is CASSQDGLSDTGELFF. In nucleotides, the CDR3 is TGTGCCAGCAGCCAAGATGGGCTATCTGACACCGGGGAGCTGTTTTTT.

The V call is TRBV4-2, the J call TRBJ1-2, with 9 nucleotides matching TRBD1. Trimming cost V 0 bases and J 5 bases; bases outside gene matches: 1. Germline CDR1 LGHNA, CDR2 YNFKEQ. The length of the CDR3 is 14 residues. DNA for the CDR3: TGTGCCAGCAGCCAAGAAGGGACAGGGTATGGCTACACCTTC. Its protein product is CASSQEGTGYGYTF.

This clone showed up just once. The chain is built from TRBV5-4 and TRBJ2-5, with no clear D. The CDR3 loop spans 13 amino acids. Germline assignment: CDR1 SGHNT and CDR2 YYREEE (reference sequence). Trimming shortened V by 2 bases and J by 7 bases, and 12 bases separated the two germline ends. This CDR3 reads CASSFGRRGTQYF. CDR3 DNA: TGTGCCAGCAGCTTTGGACGCCGAGGGACCCAGTACTTC.

The rearrangement uses TRBV28 and TRBJ1-1; D gene uncertain. The germline gives CDR1 MDHEN, CDR2 SYDVKM. V dropped 3 bases and J dropped 9 bases, with 8 bases sitting between them. This CDR3 is 11 amino acids long. The CDR3 reads CASSFPDQAFF. The CDR3 DNA follows: TGTGCCAGCAGTTTCCCCGATCAAGCTTTCTTT.

The chain has TRBV28 and TRBJ2-7; possibly TRBD2 for D (7 bases). This CDR3 contains 15 residues. V was clipped by 7 bases and J by 2 bases, with 18 bases between them. Germline V CDR1 and CDR2: MDHEN, SYDVKM. In nucleotides, the CDR3 is TGTGCCAGCAACCCAGGGGCTAGCGGCGCCTACGAGCAGTACTTC. It specifies CASNPGASGAYEQYF.

V is TRBV6-5 and J is TRBJ2-3; the D call may be TRBD1 or TRBD2 (6 bases each). The V gene's germline CDR1 is MNHEY and CDR2 SVGAGI. The CDR3 covers 15 residues. V lost 6 bases, J lost 1 base, and 14 bases lay in between. The CDR3 spells CASRPIRGGTDTQYF. The CDR3 region has the DNA TGTGCCAGCAGACCCATTAGGGGGGGCACAGATACGCAGTATTTT.

The rearrangement links TRBV28 to TRBJ1-2; 8 positions agree with TRBD1. Germline V gene data show CDR1 as MDHEN and CDR2 as SYDVKM. CDR3 length: 15 amino acids. Unmatched junction bases numbered 12, after V lost 4 bases and J lost 8 bases. This chain's CDR3 is CASSSPSGQGGGYTF. The CDR3 coding sequence is TGTGCCAGCAGTTCCCCTAGCGGACAGGGTGGAGGCTACACCTTC.

This rearrangement joins TRBV7-2 to TRBJ1-2; D is perhaps TRBD1 (5 bases). Between the trimmed V and J ends, which lost 1 base and 3 bases, there was a span of 12 bases. The CDR3 is 15 amino acids. Germline V gives CDR1 SGHTA, CDR2 FQGNSA. CDR3 coding DNA: TGTGCCAGCAGCTTAGGAAAGGGACCGTACTATGGCTACACCTTC. Translation gives CASSLGKGPYYGYTF.

This clone was seen more than once but under ten times. The genes are TRBV29-1 and TRBJ1-1, with a tentative D call TRBD1 (6 bases). The CDR3 loop spans 11 amino acids. Germline CDR1 reads SQVTM; CDR2 reads ANQGSEA. In DNA, the CDR3 is TGCACGGGGGCAGTGAACACTGAAGCTTTCTTT. Protein product: CTGAVNTEAFF.

This chain connects TRBV5-1 to TRBJ1-4; D is unresolved. Trimming shortened V by 7 bases and J by 5 bases, and 12 bases separated the two germline ends. Germline V gives CDR1 SGHRS, CDR2 YFSETQ. There are 13 residues in the CDR3. The CDR3 sequence is CASQMGPNEKLFF. The CDR3 nucleotides read TGCGCCAGCCAGATGGGTCCAAATGAAAAACTGTTTTTT.

In DNA form, the CDR3 reads TGTGCCTGGAGTGTAGGTGGTTTGGGGGGACGAGGAGAGACCCAGTACTTC. This codes for CAWSVGGLGGRGETQYF. The V call is TRBV30, the J call TRBJ2-5; a weak D match, TRBD2 (6 bases). This CDR3 has 17 residues. From germline, CDR1 is GTSNPN and CDR2 SVGIG (reference sequence). V lost 0 bases and J lost 4, with 21 bases in between. The full variable domain, with the rest looked up from reference TRBV30 and TRBJ2-5, is SQTIHQWPATLVQPVGSPLSLECTVEGTSNPNLYWYRQAAGRGLQLLFYSVGIGQISSEVPQNLSASRPQDRQFILSSKKLLLSDSGFYLCAWSVGGLGGRGETQYFGPGTRLLVL.

The chain has TRBV4-2 and TRBJ1-1; TRBD1 matches at 7 bases. CDR3 length: 14 amino acids. V shed 0 bases and J 3 bases; nucleotides not matched to a gene: 1. Germline loops: CDR1 LGHNA, CDR2 YNFKEQ. CDR3: CASSQEGQYTEAFF. The CDR3 DNA reads TGTGCCAGCAGCCAAGAGGGACAGTACACTGAAGCTTTCTTT.

The chain joins TRBV11-2 to TRBJ1-1; D call uncertain. CDR1 is SGHAT and CDR2 is FQNNGV in the germline V gene. This CDR3 is built from 13 residues. Deletions cut 5 bases from V and 11 bases from J, with 18 bases between. In DNA, the CDR3 is TGTGCCAGCAGCGGATCGGCCGTCCCTCGGGCTTTCTTT. Protein product: CASSGSAVPRAFF.

This clone was found a few times. The rearrangement links TRBV18 to TRBJ1-1, with 11 bases that match TRBD1. J was trimmed by 5 bases and V by 6 bases; bases with no gene match: 8. There are 15 residues in the CDR3. CDR1 is KGHSH, CDR2 LQKENI, per germline. Written as DNA, the CDR3 is TGTGCCAGCTCGCAGTACAGGGACAGGGGGACTGAAGCTTTCTTT. It yields the protein CASSQYRDRGTEAFF.

V is TRBV27 and J is TRBJ1-1; TRBD1 is a possible D gene (5 bases). CDR3 length: 15 residues. In germline, CDR1 is MNHEY, CDR2 SMNVEV (reference sequence). The ends were cut back, 8 bases at V and 0 bases at J, with 16 bases in the middle. Here the CDR3 DNA reads TGTGCCAGCCAACCGGGGGGGGACCTGAACACTGAAGCTTTCTTT. Translation gives CASQPGGDLNTEAFF.

This clone was observed once. The V call is TRBV28, the J call TRBJ1-2; no clear D. Germline V gives CDR1 MDHEN, CDR2 SYDVKM. This CDR3 has 13 residues. The V end lost 3 bases, the J end lost 5 bases, and 10 bases lay between the germline ends. The CDR3 region has the DNA TGTGCCAGCAGTTTCCCGGGGATATATGGCTACACCTTC. This encodes CASSFPGIYGYTF.

This sequence joins TRBV7-9 and TRBJ1-2; possible D gene TRBD1, 5 bases. Looked up from germline, CDR1 is SEHNR and CDR2 is FQNEAQ (reference sequence). V lost 5 bases to trimming and J lost 6 bases, with 13 bases between them. CDR3 size: 13 residues. The CDR3 loop reads CASSIPQGNGYTF. The CDR3 DNA is TGTGCCAGCAGCATACCCCAGGGTAATGGCTACACCTTC.

V is TRBV13 and J is TRBJ2-1; D gene unclear. The CDR3 has 12 amino acids. Germline-derived CDR1 and CDR2 are PRHDT and FYEKMQ (reference sequence). V lost 5 bases to trimming and J lost 8 bases, with 10 bases between them. The CDR3: CASSPSSDEQFF. CDR3 DNA: TGTGCCAGCAGCCCCTCCAGCGATGAGCAGTTCTTC.

This clone was observed a few times. This rearrangement joins TRBV15 to TRBJ2-3; 10 bases match TRBD2. Per the germline V gene, CDR1 is LNHNV and CDR2 is YYDKDF (reference sequence). The CDR3 loop spans 16 amino acids. Trimming took 2 bases from V and 1 from J; bases not matched to a gene: 3. In DNA form, the CDR3 reads TGTGCCACCAGCAGACCCCTAGCGGGGGGCACAGATACGCAGTATTTT. Its translation: CATSRPLAGGTDTQYF.

The CDR3 region is CASSQASGNPHTQYF. The CDR3 DNA follows: TGCGCCAGCAGCCAGGCTAGCGGAAACCCCCATACGCAGTATTTT. The chain has TRBV4-3 and TRBJ2-3; 7 bases line up with TRBD2. The CDR3 is 15 residues long. After removal of 3 bases from V and 7 bases from J, the junction contained 10 bases not matched to a gene. In germline, CDR1 is LGHNA, CDR2 YSLEER.

The rearrangement links TRBV6-5 to TRBJ2-1; D tentatively reads TRBD1 or TRBD2 (5 bases each). V was trimmed by 6 bases and J by 9 bases, leaving 21 bases between them. Germline V gene sequence: CDR1 MNHEY, CDR2 SVGAGI. The CDR3 sequence is 15 residues long. The CDR3 loop reads CASRDTLRDLGEQFF. CDR3 DNA sequence: TGTGCCAGCAGGGACACACTAAGGGACCTCGGTGAGCAGTTCTTC.

The rearrangement links TRBV5-1 to TRBJ2-1; D is possibly TRBD2 (5 bases). Between the trimmed V and J ends, which lost 4 bases and 2 bases, there was a span of 10 bases. This CDR3 is 14 amino acids long. Germline CDR1 reads SGHRS; CDR2 reads YFSETQ. CDR3 coding DNA: TGCGCCAGCAGCCCGGGGAGTCCCTACAATGAGCAGTTCTTC. Protein: CASSPGSPYNEQFF. Combining the CDR3 with reference TRBV5-1 and TRBJ2-1 gives the whole variable domain KAGVTQTPRYLIKTRGQQVTLSCSPISGHRSVSWYQQTPGQGLQFLFEYFSETQRNKGNFPGRFSGRQFSNSRSEMNVSTLELGDSALYLCASSPGSPYNEQFFGPGTRLTVL.

This clone occurred once. CDR3 in amino acids: CASSIRPVGGTEAFF. DNA of the CDR3: TGTGCCAGTAGTATCCGTCCGGTTGGGGGCACTGAAGCTTTCTTT. The J gene is TRBJ1-1, the V gene TRBV19; tentative D call: TRBD1 (5 bases). V dropped 3 bases and J dropped 4 bases, with 15 bases sitting between them. The CDR3 runs to 15 residues. CDR1 is LNHDA, CDR2 SQIVND, per germline (reference sequence).

The chain joins TRBV30 to TRBJ2-7; D unclear. Germline V lookup: CDR1 GTSNPN, CDR2 SVGIG (reference sequence). The CDR3 has 13 amino acids. V dropped 2 bases and J dropped 6 bases, with 14 bases sitting between them. CDR3 region: CAWSFQESAEQYF. CDR3 DNA sequence: TGTGCCTGGAGTTTCCAGGAATCGGCCGAGCAGTACTTC. The variable domain in full, with the rest retrieved from reference TRBV30 and TRBJ2-7, is SQTIHQWPATLVQPVGSPLSLECTVEGTSNPNLYWYRQAAGRGLQLLFYSVGIGQISSEVPQNLSASRPQDRQFILSSKKLLLSDSGFYLCAWSFQESAEQYFGPGTRLTVT.

The chain recombines TRBV7-9 with TRBJ1-4, with D perhaps TRBD1 (6 bases). Germline CDR1 reads SEHNR; CDR2 reads FQNEAQ (reference sequence). V gave up 5 bases and J gave up 5 bases, with 9 bases separating them. The CDR3 loop spans 13 amino acids. The CDR3 nucleotides read TGTGCCAGCAGCCGGGGGGCAAATGAAAAACTGTTTTTT. Amino acid sequence: CASSRGANEKLFF.